Listed below are T cell receptor beta chains from one sample, sequenced in a study of cytomegalovirus exposure and HLA in healthy donors. Some clones are missing from TCRdb's copy, which holds only in-frame ones; the method was immunoSEQ multiplex PCR. The table shows roughly 140,000 clones, with roughly 80% occurring only once. The sequencing input was PBMCs. The receptors derive from a female donor in good health and CMV-seronegative. The CDR3 runs from the conserved cysteine through the conserved F or W. The D gene is left open where the match is weak. Not all rows give a size; the values are once, few, many and, for expanded clones, a class.

V: TRBV5-1; J: TRBJ1-1; D: NA; length: 13; size: NA; CDR3: CASSSQGYTEAFF; DNA: TGCGCCAGCAGCTCCCAGGGGTACACTGAAGCTTTCTTT
V: TRBV7-8; J: TRBJ2-7; D: NA; length: 16; size: NA; CDR3: CASSFPPHSSSYEQYF; DNA: TGTGCCAGCAGCTTTCCTCCTCACAGTAGCTCCTACGAGCAGTACTTC
V: TRBV6-1; J: TRBJ1-2; D: TRBD1; length: 14; size: NA; CDR3: CASIGGAPYYGYTF; DNA: TGTGCCAGCATAGGGGGCGCACCCTACTATGGCTACACCTTC
V: TRBV30; J: TRBJ1-2; D: NA; length: 13; size: NA; CDR3: CAWSTDSGYGYTF; DNA: TGTGCCTGGAGTACCGACTCCGGCTATGGCTACACCTTC
V: TRBV5-1; J: TRBJ1-3; D: NA; length: 15; size: NA; CDR3: CASSFLIVSGNTIYF; DNA: TGCGCCAGCAGCTTCCTAATCGTCTCTGGAAACACCATATATTTT
V: TRBV7-2; J: TRBJ1-1; D: NA; length: 15; size: NA; CDR3: CASSLVVSGGTEAFF; DNA: TGTGCCAGCAGCTTAGTCGTGTCGGGGGGCACTGAAGCTTTCTTT
V: TRBV6-4; J: TRBJ2-7; D: TRBD1; length: 18; size: NA; CDR3: CASSDSPTGATPSYEQYF; DNA: TGTGCCAGCAGTGACTCGCCGACAGGGGCCACCCCCTCCTACGAGCAGTACTTC
V: TRBV13; J: TRBJ2-3; D: NA; length: 16; size: NA; CDR3: CASSAATGYSTDTQYF; DNA: TGTGCCAGCAGCGCCGCCACAGGTTATAGCACAGATACGCAGTATTTT
V: TRBV4-3; J: TRBJ2-3; D: NA; length: 16; size: NA; CDR3: CASSPPGELPRHTQYF; DNA: TGCGCCAGCAGCCCCCCCGGGGAGCTACCTCGGCATACGCAGTATTTT
V: TRBV28; J: TRBJ2-7; D: NA; length: 11; size: NA; CDR3: CASTWGGVEYF; DNA: TGTGCCAGCACCTGGGGCGGAGTGGAGTACTTC
V: TRBV27; J: TRBJ2-3; D: NA; length: 11; size: NA; CDR3: CASSHTDTQYF; DNA: TGTGCCAGCAGTCACACAGATACGCAGTATTTT
V: TRBV28; J: TRBJ1-2; D: TRBD1; length: 13; size: NA; CDR3: CASSGQGENGYTF; DNA: TGTGCCAGCAGTGGACAGGGGGAAAATGGCTACACCTTC
V: TRBV27; J: TRBJ2-3; D: TRBD2; length: 17; size: NA; CDR3: CASSFLRLAGDYDTQYF; DNA: TGTGCCAGCAGTTTCCTACGACTAGCGGGAGATTACGATACGCAGTATTTT
V: TRBV2; J: TRBJ2-7; D: TRBD1; length: 14; size: NA; CDR3: CASSEDRYSYEQYF; DNA: TGTGCCAGCAGTGAGGACAGGTACTCCTACGAGCAGTACTTC
V: TRBV7-9; J: TRBJ1-1; D: TRBD1; length: 15; size: NA; CDR3: CSSSSARQGKAEAFF; DNA: TGTTCCAGCAGCTCAGCCCGACAGGGTAAGGCTGAAGCTTTCTTT
V: TRBV19; J: TRBJ1-1; D: NA; length: 14; size: few; CDR3: CASSIGQGGTEAFF; DNA: TGTGCCAGTAGCATCGGGCAGGGCGGAACTGAAGCTTTCTTT
V: TRBV18; J: TRBJ1-1; D: NA; length: 14; size: few; CDR3: CASSPGGMNTEAFF; DNA: TGTGCCAGCTCCCCGGGGGGAATGAACACTGAAGCTTTCTTT
V: TRBV5-1; J: TRBJ2-1; D: TRBD2; length: 17; size: NA; CDR3: CASSVGLAGGPYNEQFF; DNA: TGCGCCAGCAGCGTGGGACTAGCGGGAGGCCCCTACAATGAGCAGTTCTTC
V: TRBV28; J: TRBJ1-2; D: NA; length: 15; size: NA; CDR3: CASSVSRGYNYGYTF; DNA: TGTGCCAGCAGTGTTTCCAGGGGATATAACTATGGCTACACCTTC
V: TRBV9; J: TRBJ2-1; D: TRBD2; length: 15; size: NA; CDR3: CASSSGTSGSIDQFF; DNA: TGTGCCAGCAGCTCCGGGACTAGCGGGAGTATCGATCAGTTCTTC
V: TRBV19; J: TRBJ1-5; D: NA; length: 16; size: NA; CDR3: CASSIDPSYSNQPQHF; DNA: TGTGCCAGTAGTATAGATCCCAGTTATAGCAATCAGCCCCAGCATTTT
V: TRBV18; J: TRBJ2-5; D: TRBD2; length: 16; size: NA; CDR3: CASSPRLAGVEETQYF; DNA: TGTGCCAGCTCACCGAGACTAGCGGGAGTAGAAGAGACCCAGTACTTC
V: TRBV9; J: TRBJ1-2; D: NA; length: 13; size: NA; CDR3: CASSRGVGYGYTF; DNA: TGTGCCAGCAGCCGGGGGGTCGGCTATGGCTACACCTTC
V: TRBV25-1; J: TRBJ1-1; D: TRBD1; length: 15; size: NA; CDR3: CASTRTGLMNTEAFF; DNA: TGTGCCAGCACCCGGACAGGGCTTATGAACACTGAAGCTTTCTTT
V: TRBV14; J: TRBJ2-3; D: NA; length: 12; size: once; CDR3: CASSHLPDTQYF; DNA: TGTGCCAGCAGCCACCTCCCAGATACGCAGTATTTT
V: TRBV5-6; J: TRBJ1-4; D: NA; length: 15; size: NA; CDR3: CASSQQSGLREKLFF; DNA: TGTGCCAGCAGCCAGCAGAGCGGTTTACGTGAAAAACTGTTTTTT
V: TRBV28; J: TRBJ2-1; D: NA; length: 14; size: NA; CDR3: CASTGGTYSHHQFF; DNA: TGTGCCAGCACCGGCGGGACTTACTCTCACCACCAGTTCTTC
V: TRBV20-1; J: TRBJ2-1; D: TRBD2; length: 10; size: NA; CDR3: CSAVSGTQFF; DNA: TGCAGTGCCGTTAGCGGGACCCAGTTCTTC
V: TRBV2; J: TRBJ1-1; D: TRBD1; length: 14; size: NA; CDR3: CASRGTALFFQAFF; DNA: TGTGCCAGCAGAGGGACAGCGCTATTCTTCCAAGCTTTCTTT
V: TRBV18; J: TRBJ1-2; D: NA; length: 13; size: NA; CDR3: CATPAEEGYGYTF; DNA: TGTGCCACTCCGGCCGAGGAGGGCTATGGCTACACCTTC
V: TRBV28; J: TRBJ2-1; D: NA; length: 13; size: NA; CDR3: CASRPTDSVEQFF; DNA: TGTGCCAGCCGCCCGACTGACAGCGTTGAGCAGTTCTTC
V: TRBV5-4; J: TRBJ2-3; D: TRBD2; length: 17; size: NA; CDR3: CASSLDPSGRAADTQYF; DNA: TGTGCCAGCAGCTTGGATCCTAGCGGGAGGGCCGCAGATACGCAGTATTTT
V: TRBV10-3; J: TRBJ1-1; D: NA; length: 15; size: NA; CDR3: CAISESSRGNTEAFF; DNA: TGTGCCATCAGTGAGTCGAGTCGGGGGAACACTGAAGCTTTCTTT
V: TRBV5-1; J: TRBJ2-1; D: NA; length: 15; size: NA; CDR3: CASSLEGGSIDEQFF; DNA: TGCGCCAGCAGCTTGGAGGGGGGGTCCATCGATGAGCAGTTCTTC
V: TRBV29-1; J: TRBJ2-6; D: NA; length: 12; size: few; CDR3: CSVSEGANVLTF; DNA: TGCAGCGTTAGTGAGGGGGCCAACGTCCTGACTTTC
V: TRBV14; J: TRBJ2-1; D: NA; length: 13; size: NA; CDR3: CASSQVQGGEQFF; DNA: TGTGCCAGCAGCCAAGTTCAGGGTGGTGAGCAGTTCTTC
V: TRBV18; J: TRBJ2-5; D: TRBD1; length: 15; size: NA; CDR3: CASSPAAGGAETQYF; DNA: TGTGCCAGCTCACCCGCTGCAGGGGGCGCGGAGACCCAGTACTTC
V: TRBV30; J: TRBJ2-7; D: NA; length: 12; size: once; CDR3: CAWSAQYYEQYF; DNA: TGTGCCTGGAGTGCCCAGTACTACGAGCAGTACTTC
V: TRBV7-8; J: TRBJ2-2; D: NA; length: 14; size: NA; CDR3: CASSLGRLTGELFF; DNA: TGTGCCAGCAGCTTAGGCCGACTTACCGGGGAGCTGTTTTTT
V: TRBV6-5; J: TRBJ2-7; D: NA; length: 13; size: few; CDR3: CASSSPGTYEQYF; DNA: TGTGCCAGCAGTTCACCGGGGACCTACGAGCAGTACTTC
V: TRBV28; J: TRBJ2-7; D: NA; length: 12; size: NA; CDR3: CASSLWEDEQYF; DNA: TGTGCCAGCAGTTTATGGGAGGACGAGCAGTACTTC
V: TRBV9; J: TRBJ2-7; D: NA; length: 15; size: NA; CDR3: CASSEDGRWSSEQYF; DNA: TGTGCCAGCAGCGAAGACGGGAGATGGTCTAGCGAGCAGTACTTC
V: TRBV5-1; J: TRBJ2-3; D: TRBD1; length: 15; size: NA; CDR3: CASSLGTGDIDTQYF; DNA: TGCGCCAGCAGCTTGGGGACAGGGGATATAGATACGCAGTATTTT
V: TRBV5-4; J: TRBJ1-3; D: NA; length: 16; size: NA; CDR3: CASSLAVGSSGNTIYF; DNA: TGTGCCAGCAGCTTGGCCGTCGGGAGCTCTGGAAACACCATATATTTT
V: TRBV7-8; J: TRBJ2-1; D: TRBD2; length: 15; size: NA; CDR3: CASSLGTSGESEQFF; DNA: TGTGCCAGCAGCCTCGGGACTAGCGGGGAATCAGAGCAGTTCTTC
V: TRBV5-6; J: TRBJ2-3; D: TRBD1; length: 14; size: NA; CDR3: CASSLDRDTDTQYF; DNA: TGTGCCAGCAGCCTGGACAGGGACACAGATACGCAGTATTTT
V: TRBV7-9; J: TRBJ2-1; D: NA; length: 16; size: NA; CDR3: CASSERTGRTRNEQFF; DNA: TGTGCCAGCAGCGAGAGAACCGGGAGAACTAGGAATGAGCAGTTCTTC
V: TRBV5-6; J: TRBJ1-1; D: TRBD1; length: 16; size: NA; CDR3: CASSGTSPGQGAEAFF; DNA: TGTGCCAGCAGCGGGACCTCACCCGGACAGGGTGCTGAAGCTTTCTTT
V: TRBV9; J: TRBJ1-6; D: NA; length: 14; size: NA; CDR3: CASSGDSPSSPLHF; DNA: TGTGCCAGCAGCGGGGACTCCCCCAGCTCACCCCTCCACTTT
V: TRBV6-1; J: TRBJ1-5; D: NA; length: 13; size: NA; CDR3: CASTNQYNQPQHF; DNA: TGTGCCAGCACCAATCAGTACAATCAGCCCCAGCATTTT
V: TRBV5-1; J: TRBJ2-7; D: TRBD2; length: 15; size: NA; CDR3: CASRITSGTPYEQYF; DNA: TGCGCCAGCAGGATAACTAGCGGAACACCCTACGAGCAGTACTTC
V: TRBV27; J: TRBJ1-5; D: NA; length: 16; size: NA; CDR3: CASSSMARSPHQPQHF; DNA: TGTGCCAGCAGTTCCATGGCCCGTAGCCCGCATCAGCCCCAGCATTTT
V: TRBV5-1; J: TRBJ1-5; D: TRBD1; length: 15; size: NA; CDR3: CASSLTGQGGQPQHF; DNA: TGCGCCAGCAGCTTAACGGGGCAGGGGGGACAGCCCCAGCATTTT
V: TRBV7-2; J: TRBJ1-5; D: TRBD1; length: 13; size: NA; CDR3: CASSSYRGQPQHF; DNA: TGTGCCAGCAGCTCATACAGGGGTCAGCCCCAGCATTTT
V: TRBV2; J: TRBJ1-1; D: NA; length: 12; size: once; CDR3: CASSDRGFEAFF; DNA: TGTGCCAGCAGTGACAGGGGATTTGAAGCTTTCTTT
V: TRBV27; J: TRBJ1-2; D: NA; length: 14; size: NA; CDR3: CASKGPGELGGYTF; DNA: TGTGCCAGCAAGGGTCCAGGGGAGTTGGGTGGCTACACCTTC
V: TRBV30; J: TRBJ2-1; D: TRBD1; length: 16; size: NA; CDR3: CAWSPRDRAFYNEQFF; DNA: TGTGCCTGGAGTCCTCGGGACAGGGCTTTCTACAATGAGCAGTTCTTC
V: TRBV29-1; J: TRBJ1-2; D: TRBD1; length: 12; size: NA; CDR3: CSDLTGAYGYTF; DNA: TGCAGCGACCTTACAGGGGCCTATGGCTACACCTTC
V: TRBV7-8; J: TRBJ2-3; D: NA; length: 15; size: once; CDR3: CASSLGDFYTDTQYF; DNA: TGTGCCAGCAGCTTAGGGGACTTTTACACAGATACGCAGTATTTT